The present T cell receptor (beta chain) was sequenced within a study of blood T cell repertoires in COVID-19. Study summary: The United States, Italy and Spain were the sources of the acute and convalescent COVID-19 samples. PBMCs, B-cell-depleted T cells, or T cells were the source of the cDNA or gDNA that made up the material.

Original processing methods: How many nucleated cells were present was estimated from reference gene primer amplification. Sequenced by immunoSEQ multiplex PCR; TCRdb stores in-frame clones only, minus some. V and J calls and clone size come straight from that table; D and trimming were deduced from the DNA. The data hold roughly 200,000 clones, with more than 85% observed a single time. The CDR3 is 15 residues long. Sequencing was done on a sample of peripheral blood. The TCR originated in a middle-aged man with active or convalescent COVID-19. The chain employs TRBV21-1 and TRBJ1-4; the table's D gene call, TRBD1, was not cross checked with the DNA. TRBV21-1 is classified as a pseudogene. Here the CDR3 DNA reads TGTGCCAGCAGCGCATCGAGGGGGACTAATGAAAAACTGTTTTTT. Translating it yields CASSASRGTNEKLFF.